This T cell receptor beta chain was sequenced for a study of immune cell composition in non-small cell lung cancer. Study-wide background: Lung adenocarcinoma or squamous carcinoma made up most tumours. Notes on the study in general: Clones >0.5% enriched in tumour were rarer in adenocarcinoma (33%) than squamous (roughly 75%). Dominant in vivo tumour-associated clones were not shown to share tumour-reactive sequences.

Profiled with immunoSEQ multiplex PCR; TCRdb holds only in-frame clones, not every one. The data contain some 6,000 clones, about two thirds of them seen just once; the ten biggest clones take up about 5.8%. Of note for this clone: Its cognate antigen is unknown.

Normal lung sampling was at least 3 cm from the tumour, as distant as possible. The sequencing input was non-adjacent lung tissue. This receptor was obtained from a human donor with non-small cell lung cancer.

The CDR3 reads CASSLGYGRDFLSYNEQFF. CDR3 coding DNA: TGTGCCAGCAGCTTAGGTTATGGCAGGGACTTTCTCTCCTACAATGAGCAGTTCTTC. The chain has TRBV7-9 and TRBJ2-1, with D possibly being TRBD2 (6 bases). Germline V lookup: CDR1 SEHNR, CDR2 FQNEAQ (reference sequence). Trimming pared 1 base from V and 0 bases from J, leaving 19 bases between. This CDR3 is 19 amino acids long.